This paragraph reports one TCR beta chain. The antigen is unknown. This entry belongs to a study of beta chain features in type 1 diabetes. Overall study results and limits: A pattern of fewer insertions and more deletions at VDJ junctions was seen in type 1 diabetes patients. People with Type 1 diabetes carried modestly yet significantly shorter TCRB CDR3s in all four CD4+ subsets.

TCRB transcripts that were expressed got sequenced, as all of the isolated RNA had been reverse transcribed. About 3.7 million reads per sample were averaged for naive, central memory and regulatory samples. Profiled with immunoSEQ multiplex PCR; TCRdb holds only in-frame clones, not every one. The data hold 500,000 to 850,000 clones, with around 15% observed a single time. A sort by CD45RO/CCR7/CD25/CD127/CD95/CD27 yielded CD4+ naive, central memory, regulatory and stem cell-like memory cells. Trimming shortened V by 3 bases and J by 1 base, and 9 bases separated the two germline ends. Per the germline V gene, CDR1 is MDHEN and CDR2 is SYDVKM. This CDR3 is built from 14 residues.

This clonotype was obtained from a young man with type 1 diabetes. The sequencing sample was made of naive CD4+ T cells from blood. This chain links TRBV28 with TRBJ1-1, with D hard to call. The CDR3 sequence: CASSFLLANTEAFF. In DNA form, the CDR3 reads TGTGCCAGCAGTTTCCTTTTAGCGAACACTGAAGCTTTCTTT.